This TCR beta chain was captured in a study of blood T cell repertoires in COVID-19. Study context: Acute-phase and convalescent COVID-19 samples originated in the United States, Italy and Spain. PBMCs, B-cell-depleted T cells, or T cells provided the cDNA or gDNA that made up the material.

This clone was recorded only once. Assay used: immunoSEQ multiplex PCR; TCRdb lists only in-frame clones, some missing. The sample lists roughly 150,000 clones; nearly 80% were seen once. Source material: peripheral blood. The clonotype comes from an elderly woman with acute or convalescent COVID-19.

The CDR3 sequence: CAWSKKRDRDHEQYF. DNA for the CDR3: TGTGCCTGGAGTAAGAAGCGGGACAGGGACCACGAGCAGTACTTC. The chain is built from TRBV30 and TRBJ2-7; TRBD1 aligns across 9 bases. The ends lost 2 bases at V and 5 bases at J; junction bases unmatched: 10. CDR3 length: 15 amino acids. Germline V gene lookup returns CDR1 GTSNPN and CDR2 SVGIG (reference sequence).